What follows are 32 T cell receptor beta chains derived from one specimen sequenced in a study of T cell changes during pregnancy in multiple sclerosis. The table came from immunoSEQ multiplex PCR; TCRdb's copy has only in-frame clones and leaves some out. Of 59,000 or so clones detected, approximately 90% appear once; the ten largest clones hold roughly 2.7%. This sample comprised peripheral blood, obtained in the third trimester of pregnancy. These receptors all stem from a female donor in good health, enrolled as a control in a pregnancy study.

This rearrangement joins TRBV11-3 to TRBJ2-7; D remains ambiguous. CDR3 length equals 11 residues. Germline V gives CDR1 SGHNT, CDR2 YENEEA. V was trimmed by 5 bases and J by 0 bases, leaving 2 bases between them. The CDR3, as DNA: TGTGCCAGCAGCCACTCCTACGAGCAGTACTTC. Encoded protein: CASSHSYEQYF.

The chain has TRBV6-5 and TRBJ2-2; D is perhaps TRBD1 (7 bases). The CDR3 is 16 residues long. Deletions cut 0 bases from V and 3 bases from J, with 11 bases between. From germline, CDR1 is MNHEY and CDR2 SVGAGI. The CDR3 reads CASSYSTGRYTGELFF. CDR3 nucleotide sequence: TGTGCCAGCAGTTACTCGACAGGGAGGTACACCGGGGAGCTGTTTTTT.

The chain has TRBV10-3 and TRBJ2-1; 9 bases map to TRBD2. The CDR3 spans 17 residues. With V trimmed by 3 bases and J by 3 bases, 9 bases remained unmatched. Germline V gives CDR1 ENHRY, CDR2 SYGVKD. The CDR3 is CAISDAGGGSVYNEQFF. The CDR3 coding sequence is TGTGCCATCAGTGACGCGGGAGGGGGGTCCGTCTACAATGAGCAGTTCTTC.

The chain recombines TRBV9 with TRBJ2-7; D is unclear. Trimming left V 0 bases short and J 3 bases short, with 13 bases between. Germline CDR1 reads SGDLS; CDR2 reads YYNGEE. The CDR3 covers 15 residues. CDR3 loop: CASSVAPSINYEQYF. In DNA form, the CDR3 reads TGTGCCAGCAGCGTAGCCCCTAGTATAAACTACGAGCAGTACTTC.

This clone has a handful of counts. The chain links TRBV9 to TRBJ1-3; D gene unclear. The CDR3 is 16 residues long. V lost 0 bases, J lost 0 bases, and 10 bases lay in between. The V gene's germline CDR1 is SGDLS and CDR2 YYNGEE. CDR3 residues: CASSVAGRSSGNTIYF. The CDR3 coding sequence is TGTGCCAGCAGCGTAGCTGGTCGCAGCTCTGGAAACACCATATATTTT.

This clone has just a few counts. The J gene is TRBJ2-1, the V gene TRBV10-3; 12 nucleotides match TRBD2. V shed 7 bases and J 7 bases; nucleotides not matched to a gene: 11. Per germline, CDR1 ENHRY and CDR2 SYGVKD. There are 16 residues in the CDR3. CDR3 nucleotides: TGTGCCATCACTGATAGGACTAGCGGGATAGTGAATGAGCAGTTCTTC. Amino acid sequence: CAITDRTSGIVNEQFF.

CDR3 DNA sequence: TGTGCCATCAGTGATCAAGGACACCTTACGAACACCGGGGAGCTGTTTTTT. This codes for CAISDQGHLTNTGELFF. The chain recombines TRBV10-3 with TRBJ2-2, with D possibly matching TRBD1 (5 bases). The CDR3 consists of 17 residues. Germline values: CDR1 ENHRY, CDR2 SYGVKD. Trimming removed 3 bases from V and 0 bases from J, with 14 bases in between.

CDR3 nucleotides: TGTGCCATCAGGCCCTCGTTAGCGGGAGACGAGCAGTACTTC. This codes for CAIRPSLAGDEQYF. V usage is TRBV10-3 and J usage is TRBJ2-7; 9 bases are a match to TRBD2. V was pared by 6 bases and J by 5 bases, with 8 bases of the junction left unmatched. The CDR3 covers 14 residues. Per the germline V gene, CDR1 is ENHRY and CDR2 is SYGVKD.

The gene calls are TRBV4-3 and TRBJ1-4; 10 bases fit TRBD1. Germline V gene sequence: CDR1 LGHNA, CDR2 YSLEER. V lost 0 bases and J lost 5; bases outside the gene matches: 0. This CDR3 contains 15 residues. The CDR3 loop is CASSQEGQGNEKLFF. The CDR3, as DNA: TGCGCCAGCAGCCAAGAGGGACAGGGGAATGAAAAACTGTTTTTT.

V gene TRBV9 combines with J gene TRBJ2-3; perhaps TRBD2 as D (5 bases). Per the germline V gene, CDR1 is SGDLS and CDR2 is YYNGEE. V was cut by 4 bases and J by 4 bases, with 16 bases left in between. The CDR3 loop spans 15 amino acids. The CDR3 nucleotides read TGTGCCAGCAGCCGTATACTCAGTAGCGCAGATACGCAGTATTTT. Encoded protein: CASSRILSSADTQYF.

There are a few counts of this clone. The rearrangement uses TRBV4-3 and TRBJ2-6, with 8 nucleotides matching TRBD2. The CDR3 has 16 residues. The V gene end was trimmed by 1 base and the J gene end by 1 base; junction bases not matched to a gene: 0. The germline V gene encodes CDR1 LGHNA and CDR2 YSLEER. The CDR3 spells CASSQAGGSGANVLTF. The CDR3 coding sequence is TGCGCCAGCAGCCAAGCGGGGGGGTCTGGGGCCAACGTCCTGACTTTC.

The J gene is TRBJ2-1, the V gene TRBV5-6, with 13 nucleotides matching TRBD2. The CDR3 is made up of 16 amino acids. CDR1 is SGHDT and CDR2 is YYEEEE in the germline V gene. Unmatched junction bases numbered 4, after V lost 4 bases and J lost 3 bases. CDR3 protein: CASSEGLAGNYNEQFF. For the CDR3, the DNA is TGTGCCAGCAGCGAGGGACTAGCGGGGAACTACAATGAGCAGTTCTTC.

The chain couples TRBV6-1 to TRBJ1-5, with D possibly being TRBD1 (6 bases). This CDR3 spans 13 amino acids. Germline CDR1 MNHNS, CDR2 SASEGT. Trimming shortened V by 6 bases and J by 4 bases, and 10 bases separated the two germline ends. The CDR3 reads CASRIQGNQPQHF. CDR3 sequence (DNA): TGTGCCAGCAGGATACAGGGAAATCAGCCCCAGCATTTT.

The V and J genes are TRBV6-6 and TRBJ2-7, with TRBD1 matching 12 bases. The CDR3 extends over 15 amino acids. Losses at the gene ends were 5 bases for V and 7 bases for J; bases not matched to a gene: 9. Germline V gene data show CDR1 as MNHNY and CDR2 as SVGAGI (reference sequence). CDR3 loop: CASSNIRDRGREQYF. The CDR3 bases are TGTGCCAGCAGTAATATCCGGGACAGGGGGCGAGAGCAGTACTTC.

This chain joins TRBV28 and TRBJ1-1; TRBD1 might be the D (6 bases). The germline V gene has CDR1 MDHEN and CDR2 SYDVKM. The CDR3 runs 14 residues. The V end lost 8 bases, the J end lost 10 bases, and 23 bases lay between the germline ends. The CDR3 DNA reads TGTGCCAGCGTCAAGGGGGTCGTAGGGAATCGAGCTTTCTTT. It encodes CASVKGVVGNRAFF. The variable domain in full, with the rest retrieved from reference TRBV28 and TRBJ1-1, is DVKVTQSSRYLVKRTGEKVFLECVQDMDHENMFWYRQDPGLGLRLIYFSYDVKMKEKGDIPEGYSVSREKKERFSLILESASTNQTSMYLCASVKGVVGNRAFFGQGTRLTVV.

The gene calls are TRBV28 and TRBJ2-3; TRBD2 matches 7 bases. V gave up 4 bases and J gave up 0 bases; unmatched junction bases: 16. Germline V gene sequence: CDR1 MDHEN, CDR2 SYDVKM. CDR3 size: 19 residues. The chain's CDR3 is CASSSRLKFAGVSTDTQYF. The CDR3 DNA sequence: TGTGCCAGCAGTTCCCGTCTAAAGTTCGCGGGGGTTAGCACAGATACGCAGTATTTT. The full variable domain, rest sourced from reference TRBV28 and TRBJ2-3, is DVKVTQSSRYLVKRTGEKVFLECVQDMDHENMFWYRQDPGLGLRLIYFSYDVKMKEKGDIPEGYSVSREKKERFSLILESASTNQTSMYLCASSSRLKFAGVSTDTQYFGPGTRLTVL.

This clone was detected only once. CDR3 bases: TGTGCCAGCAGCTGGCCGGGGGCAGATACGCAGTATTTT. This codes for CASSWPGADTQYF. V usage is TRBV7-2 and J usage is TRBJ2-3; tentative D call: TRBD2 (6 bases). Germline V gene data show CDR1 as SGHTA and CDR2 as FQGNSA. This CDR3 contains 13 residues. Trimming stripped 4 bases from V and 4 bases from J, with 9 bases between.

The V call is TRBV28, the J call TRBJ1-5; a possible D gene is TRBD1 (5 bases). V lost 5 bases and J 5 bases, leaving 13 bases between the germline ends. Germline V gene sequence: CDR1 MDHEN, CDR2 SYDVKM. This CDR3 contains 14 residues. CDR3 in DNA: TGTGCCAGCAGTCCCCCCGACAGATATCAGCCCCAGCATTTT. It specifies CASSPPDRYQPQHF.

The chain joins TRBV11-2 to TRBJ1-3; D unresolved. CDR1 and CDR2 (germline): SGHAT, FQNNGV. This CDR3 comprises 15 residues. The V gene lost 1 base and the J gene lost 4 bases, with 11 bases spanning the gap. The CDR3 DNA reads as TGTGCCAGCAGCTTAGTTACCGGCGGGGGAAACACCATATATTTT. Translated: CASSLVTGGGNTIYF.

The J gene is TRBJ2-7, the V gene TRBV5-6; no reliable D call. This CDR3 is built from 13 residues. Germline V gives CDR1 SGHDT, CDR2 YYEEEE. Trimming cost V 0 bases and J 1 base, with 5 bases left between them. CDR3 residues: CASSLVHSYEQYF. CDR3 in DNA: TGTGCCAGCAGCTTGGTTCATTCCTACGAGCAGTACTTC.

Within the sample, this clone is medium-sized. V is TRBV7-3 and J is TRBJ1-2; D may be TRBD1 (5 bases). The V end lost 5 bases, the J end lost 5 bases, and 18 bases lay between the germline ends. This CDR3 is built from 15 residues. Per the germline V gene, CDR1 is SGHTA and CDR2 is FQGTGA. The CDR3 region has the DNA TGTGCCAGCAGCCCACGGACATCCCCTAGGTATGGCTACACCTTC. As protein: CASSPRTSPRYGYTF.

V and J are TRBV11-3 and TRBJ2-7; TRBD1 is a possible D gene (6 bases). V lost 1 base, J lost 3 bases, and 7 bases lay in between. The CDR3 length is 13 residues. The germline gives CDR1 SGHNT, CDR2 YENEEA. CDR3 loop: CASSLAQGYEQYF. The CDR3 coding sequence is TGTGCCAGCAGCTTAGCACAGGGCTACGAGCAGTACTTC.

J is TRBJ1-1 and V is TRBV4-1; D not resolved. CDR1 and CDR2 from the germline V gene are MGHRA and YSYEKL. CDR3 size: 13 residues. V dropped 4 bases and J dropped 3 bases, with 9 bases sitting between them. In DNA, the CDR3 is TGCGCCAGCAGCCTCTCCTCGGACACTGAAGCTTTCTTT. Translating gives CASSLSSDTEAFF.

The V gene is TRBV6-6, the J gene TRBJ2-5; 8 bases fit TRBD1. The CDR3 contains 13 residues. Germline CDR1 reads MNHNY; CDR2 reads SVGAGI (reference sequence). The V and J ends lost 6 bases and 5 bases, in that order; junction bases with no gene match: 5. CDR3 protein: CASSHDRGETQYF. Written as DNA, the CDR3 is TGTGCCAGCAGCCATGACAGGGGTGAGACCCAGTACTTC.

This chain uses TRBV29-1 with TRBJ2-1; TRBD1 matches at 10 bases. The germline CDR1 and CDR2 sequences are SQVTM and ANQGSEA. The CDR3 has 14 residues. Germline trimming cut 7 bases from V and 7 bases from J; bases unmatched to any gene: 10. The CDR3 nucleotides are TGCAGCGGTGACCGGGACAGGGGTGGGAATGAGCAGTTCTTC. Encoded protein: CSGDRDRGGNEQFF.

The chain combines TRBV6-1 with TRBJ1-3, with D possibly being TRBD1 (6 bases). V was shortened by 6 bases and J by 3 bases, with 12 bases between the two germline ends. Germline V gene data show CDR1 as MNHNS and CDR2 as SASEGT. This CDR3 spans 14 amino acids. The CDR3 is CASSPQGSGNTIYF. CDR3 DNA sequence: TGTGCCAGCAGCCCACAGGGAAGTGGAAACACCATATATTTT.

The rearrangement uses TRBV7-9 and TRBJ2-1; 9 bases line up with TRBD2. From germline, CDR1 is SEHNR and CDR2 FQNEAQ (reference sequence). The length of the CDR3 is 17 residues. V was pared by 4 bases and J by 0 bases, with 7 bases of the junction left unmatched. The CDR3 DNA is TGTGCCAGCAGCTCCCCCCGACTAGCGGCCTCCTACAATGAGCAGTTCTTC. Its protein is CASSSPRLAASYNEQFF.

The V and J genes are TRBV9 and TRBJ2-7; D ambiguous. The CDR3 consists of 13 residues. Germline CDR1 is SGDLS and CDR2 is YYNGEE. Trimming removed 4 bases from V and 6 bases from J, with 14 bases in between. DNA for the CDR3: TGTGCCAGCAGCACCCGGGTGGGTGGCGAGCAGTACTTC. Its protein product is CASSTRVGGEQYF.

The CDR3 protein is CAQGETQYF. The CDR3 coding sequence is TGTGCCCAGGGGGAGACCCAGTACTTC. This chain connects TRBV3-2 to TRBJ2-5; the D call in the table, TRBD1, was not verified against the DNA. TRBV3-2 is classified as a pseudogene. The length of the CDR3 is 9 residues.

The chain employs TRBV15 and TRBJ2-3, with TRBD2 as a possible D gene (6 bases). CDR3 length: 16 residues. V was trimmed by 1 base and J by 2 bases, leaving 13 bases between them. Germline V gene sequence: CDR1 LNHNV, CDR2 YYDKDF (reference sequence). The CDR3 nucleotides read TGTGCCACCAGCAGAGGGGACTCCACCTTCACAGATACGCAGTATTTT. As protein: CATSRGDSTFTDTQYF.

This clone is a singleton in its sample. CDR3 region: CASSVGPPASEQFF. The DNA for the CDR3 is TGTGCCAGCAGCGTAGGGCCCCCAGCTAGTGAGCAGTTCTTC. V usage is TRBV9 and J usage is TRBJ2-1; D remains unclear. The germline gives CDR1 SGDLS, CDR2 YYNGEE. V lost 0 bases and J lost 9, with 13 bases in between. This CDR3 is 14 amino acids long.

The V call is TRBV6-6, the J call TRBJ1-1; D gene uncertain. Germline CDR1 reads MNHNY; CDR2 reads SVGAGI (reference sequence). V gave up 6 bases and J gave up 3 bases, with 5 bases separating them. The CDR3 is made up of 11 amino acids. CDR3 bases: TGTGCCAGCAGCCGGGACACTGAAGCTTTCTTT. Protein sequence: CASSRDTEAFF.